The rows below give T cell receptor beta chains drawn from one sample of a study of T cells in Graves' hyperthyroidism and ophthalmopathy. TCRdb re-called the multiplex PCR reads through MiXCR, storing one row per CDR3 protein. There are some 800,000 distinct CDR3 sequences in the sample; about 38% occur only once, and around 9.3% lies in the top ten. The material sequenced was blood. These receptors came from a man aged 18 to 30 with Graves' hyperthyroidism. CDR3s include the opening cysteine and the closing phenylalanine or tryptophan. A D gene is named only where the DNA matches it firmly. Size values are once, few and many counts, or a class for expanded clones, and some rows have none.

TRBJ1-4,-,-,13,TRBV20-1,CSARGGAQAKLFF,TGCAGTGCTAGGGGGGGGGCGCAGGCAAAACTGTTTTTT
TRBJ1-4,-,-,17,TRBV11-2,CASSQGLAGAANEKLFF,TGTGCCAGCAGCCAGGGACTAGCGGGGGCGGCTAATGAAAAACTGTTTTTT
TRBJ2-7,-,-,14,TRBV7-2,CASSSMGVSYEQYF,TGTGCCAGCAGCTCCATGGGGGTCTCTTACGAGCAGTACTTC
TRBJ2-7,-,few,18,TRBV24-1,CATSIWRDGSLSSYEQYF,TGTGCCACCAGTATTTGGCGGGACGGCTCACTCAGCTCCTACGAGCAGTACTTC
TRBJ1-6,-,many,15,TRBV7-9,CASTAGRSYNSPLHF,TGTGCCAGCACGGCCGGACGGAGCTATAATTCACCCCTCCACTTT
TRBJ2-7,-,many,11,TRBV7-6,CASSSDSEQYF,TGTGCCAGCAGCTCGGACAGCGAGCAGTACTTC
TRBJ2-5,TRBD2,many,17,TRBV25-1,CASSLGTSGRAEETQYF,TGTGCCAGCAGTCTGGGGACTAGCGGGAGGGCCGAAGAGACCCAGTACTTC
TRBJ1-2,-,many,13,TRBV5-1,CASSPDSFYGYTF,TGTGCCAGCAGCCCGGACAGCTTCTATGGCTACACCTTC
TRBJ2-5,TRBD1,-,15,TRBV7-8,CASSRQTGQQETQYF,TGTGCCAGCAGCCGCCAGACAGGGCAACAAGAGACCCAGTACTTC
TRBJ1-2,-,-,13,TRBV29-1,CSVGGEAGYGYTF,TGCAGCGTTGGGGGAGAGGCGGGGTATGGCTACACCTTC
TRBJ1-6,-,few,13,TRBV6-5,CASSYARDSPLHF,TGTGCCAGCAGTTACGCCCGAGATTCACCCCTCCACTTT
TRBJ2-1,TRBD2,-,14,TRBV20-1,CSARVAGIYNEQFF,TGCAGTGCTAGAGTAGCGGGTATCTACAATGAGCAGTTCTTC
TRBJ1-1,-,many,13,TRBV2,CASRAGRNTEAFF,TGTGCCAGCAGGGCGGGGAGGAACACTGAAGCTTTCTTT
TRBJ2-5,TRBD2,-,14,TRBV2,CARTGTNHQETQYF,TGTGCCAGAACCGGGACTAACCACCAAGAGACCCAGTACTTC
TRBJ1-1,TRBD1,-,14,TRBV3-1,CASSLRDRHTEAFF,TGTGCCAGCAGCCTTCGGGACAGACACACTGAAGCTTTCTTT
TRBJ1-5,TRBD1,many,14,TRBV10-2,CASTDRGGNQPQHF,TGCGCCAGCACTGACAGGGGTGGTAATCAGCCCCAGCATTTT
TRBJ1-5,TRBD1,-,13,TRBV7-9,CASSDRAIQPQHF,TGTGCCAGTAGCGACAGGGCGATTCAGCCCCAGCATTTT
TRBJ1-4,-,-,16,TRBV9,CASSGLSGGSNEKLFF,TGTGCCAGCAGCGGACTATCGGGGGGCTCTAATGAAAAACTGTTTTTT
TRBJ2-2,-,-,14,TRBV20-1,CSARDKLNTGELFF,TGCAGTGCTAGAGATAAGCTGAACACCGGGGAGCTGTTTTTT
TRBJ1-2,-,-,15,TRBV19,CASQRGAEINYGYTF,TGTGCCAGTCAGAGGGGTGCAGAGATTAACTATGGCTACACCTTC
TRBJ2-5,-,few,14,TRBV5-1,CASSPGWSAETQYF,TGCGCCAGCAGCCCGGGGTGGAGTGCGGAGACCCAGTACTTC
TRBJ2-6,-,many,10,TRBV7-9,CASRANVLTF,TGTGCCAGCAGAGCCAACGTCCTGACTTTC
TRBJ1-3,TRBD1,-,16,TRBV7-2,CASSPHDRASGNTIYF,TGTGCCAGCAGCCCACACGACAGGGCCTCTGGAAACACCATATATTTT
TRBJ1-4,-,many,16,TRBV7-9,CASSSAGRLVDEKLFF,TGTGCCAGCAGCTCGGCGGGACGCTTGGTAGACGAAAAACTGTTTTTT
TRBJ1-1,-,-,13,TRBV2,CASRNTQNTEAFF,TGTGCCAGCAGAAATACACAGAACACTGAAGCTTTCTTT
TRBJ1-2,-,many,15,TRBV19,CASSIDQTVPDGYTF,TGTGCCAGTAGTATAGATCAGACGGTCCCGGATGGCTACACCTTC
TRBJ2-7,TRBD2,-,15,TRBV7-2,CASSWTLAGGYEQYF,TGTGCCAGCAGCTGGACCCTAGCGGGGGGCTACGAGCAGTACTTC
TRBJ1-2,-,many,15,TRBV5-1,CASSPRIGLGQGYTF,TGCGCCAGCAGCCCACGTATAGGACTGGGCCAAGGCTACACCTTC
TRBJ1-2,TRBD1,many,11,TRBV7-9,CASNPQGGYTF,TGTGCCAGCAACCCACAGGGGGGCTACACCTTC
TRBJ2-7,-,-,14,TRBV5-1,CASSFGPGAGEQYF,TGCGCCAGCAGCTTCGGCCCAGGGGCCGGCGAGCAGTACTTC
TRBJ2-7,TRBD2,once,15,TRBV25-1,CASSYFLADTYEQYF,TGTGCCAGCAGTTACTTCCTAGCGGACACCTACGAGCAGTACTTC
TRBJ2-7,-,-,13,TRBV20-1,CSASLWVEDEQYF,TGCAGTGCTAGCCTCTGGGTGGAGGATGAGCAGTACTTC
TRBJ1-1,-,-,14,TRBV6-5,CASSYGRVGAEAFF,TGTGCCAGCAGTTACGGCAGGGTGGGGGCTGAAGCTTTCTTT
TRBJ1-5,-,-,12,TRBV12-3/TRBV12-4,CASSLFIRPQHF,TGTGCCAGCAGTTTATTCATCCGGCCCCAGCATTTT
TRBJ1-6,-,many,13,TRBV7-9,CASSLGTNSPLHF,TGTGCCAGCAGCTTAGGGACTAATTCACCCCTCCACTTT
TRBJ2-2,TRBD1,many,15,TRBV9,CASSATGTDTGELFF,TGTGCCAGCAGCGCGACCGGGACAGACACCGGGGAGCTGTTTTTT
TRBJ2-7,TRBD2,few,15,TRBV7-8,CASSLALAGVVEQYF,TGTGCCAGCAGCTTAGCCCTAGCGGGAGTCGTCGAGCAGTACTTC
TRBJ2-5,TRBD2,many,14,TRBV7-9,CASSPAGAAETQYF,TGTGCCAGCAGCCCAGCGGGAGCAGCGGAGACCCAGTACTTC
TRBJ1-1,TRBD1,-,15,TRBV10-3,CAISEQDRPWLKAFF,TGTGCCATCAGTGAGCAGGACAGGCCGTGGCTGAAAGCTTTCTTT
TRBJ2-7,TRBD1,-,13,TRBV28,CASSGDSYYEQYF,TGTGCCAGCAGTGGGGACAGCTACTACGAGCAGTACTTC